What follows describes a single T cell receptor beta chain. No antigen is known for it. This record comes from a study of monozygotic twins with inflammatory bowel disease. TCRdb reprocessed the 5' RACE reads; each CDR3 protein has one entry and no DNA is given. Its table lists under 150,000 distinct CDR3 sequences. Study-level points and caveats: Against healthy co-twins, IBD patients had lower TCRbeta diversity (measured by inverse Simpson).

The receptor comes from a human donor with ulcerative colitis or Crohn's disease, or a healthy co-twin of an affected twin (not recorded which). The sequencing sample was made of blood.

The CDR3 protein is CASSPRLAGGSTDTQYF. The rearrangement links TRBV7-2 to TRBJ2-3; absent DNA, TCRdb's TRBD2 call cannot be checked. The CDR3 loop spans 17 amino acids. Germline loops: CDR1 SGHTA, CDR2 FQGNSA.